The present T cell receptor beta chain was sequenced within a study of blood T cell repertoires in COVID-19. Study-wide background: Sample material is recorded as cDNA or gDNA derived from T cells, B-cell-depleted T cells, or PBMCs.

This table comes from immunoSEQ multiplex PCR, and its TCRdb copy is limited to in-frame clones, with some not included. Of roughly 260,000 clones in the sample, around 87% were seen once. In germline, CDR1 is LNHDA, CDR2 SQIVND (reference sequence). Trimming cost V 3 bases and J 0 bases, with 8 bases left between them. The CDR3 runs 14 residues. The chain joins TRBV19 to TRBJ1-1; no reliable D call. The sample consisted of peripheral blood. The sequence was collected from a woman aged 45-60 years with acute or convalescent COVID-19. CDR3 in DNA: TGTGCCAGTAGTATTCGAGATCTGAACACTGAAGCTTTCTTT. It yields the protein CASSIRDLNTEAFF. The whole variable domain, filled in from reference TRBV19 and TRBJ1-1, reads DGGITQSPKYLFRKEGQNVTLSCEQNLNHDAMYWYRQDPGQGLRLIYYSQIVNDFQKGDIAEGYSVSREKKESFPLTVTSAQKNPTAFYLCASSIRDLNTEAFFGQGTRLTVV.